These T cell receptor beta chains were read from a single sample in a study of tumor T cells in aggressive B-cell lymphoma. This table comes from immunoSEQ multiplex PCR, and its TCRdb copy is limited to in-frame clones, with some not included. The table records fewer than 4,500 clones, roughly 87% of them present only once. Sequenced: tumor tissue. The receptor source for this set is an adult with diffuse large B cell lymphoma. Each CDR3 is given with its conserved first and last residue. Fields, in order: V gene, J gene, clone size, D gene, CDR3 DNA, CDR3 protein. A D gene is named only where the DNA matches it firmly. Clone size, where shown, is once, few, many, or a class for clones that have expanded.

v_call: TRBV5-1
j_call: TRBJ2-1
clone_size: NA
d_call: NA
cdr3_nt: TGCGCCAGCAGGGCGGGCTCCTACAATGAGCAGTTCTTC
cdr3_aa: CASRAGSYNEQFF

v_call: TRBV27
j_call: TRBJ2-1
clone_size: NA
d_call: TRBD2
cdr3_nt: TGTGCCAGCAGTCCCCTAATGACTAGCGGGGGGTACAATGAGCAGTTCTTC
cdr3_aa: CASSPLMTSGGYNEQFF

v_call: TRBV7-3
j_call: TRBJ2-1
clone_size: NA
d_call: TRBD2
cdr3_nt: TGTGCCAGCAGCTTAACCCTAGCGGGATCGGATGAGCAGTTCTTC
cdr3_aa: CASSLTLAGSDEQFF

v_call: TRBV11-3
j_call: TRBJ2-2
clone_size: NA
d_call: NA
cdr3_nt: TGTGCCAGCACCTACGACAGGACGACCGGGGAGCTGTTTTTT
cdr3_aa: CASTYDRTTGELFF

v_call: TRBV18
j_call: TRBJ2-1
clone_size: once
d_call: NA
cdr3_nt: TGTGCCAGCTCACCACCTAATCCCAATGAGCAGTTCTTC
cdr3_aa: CASSPPNPNEQFF

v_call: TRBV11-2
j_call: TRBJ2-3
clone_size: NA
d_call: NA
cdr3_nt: TGTGCCAGCAGCTTAGATTCGACAAGAGATACGCAGTATTTT
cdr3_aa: CASSLDSTRDTQYF

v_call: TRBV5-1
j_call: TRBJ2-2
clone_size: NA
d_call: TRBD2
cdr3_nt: TGCGCCAGCAGCCGGACGAGCGGGGGGCCTCGGACCGGGGAGCTGTTTTTT
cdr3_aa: CASSRTSGGPRTGELFF

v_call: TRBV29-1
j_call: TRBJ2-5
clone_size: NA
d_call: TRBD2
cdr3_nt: TGCAGCGCAAAAAGGGGACTAGAAGAGACCCAGTACTTC
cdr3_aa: CSAKRGLEETQYF

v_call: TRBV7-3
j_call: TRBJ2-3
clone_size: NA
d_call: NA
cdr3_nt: TGTGCCAGCAGCTTAGCGGGGTCAGATACGCAGTATTTT
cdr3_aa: CASSLAGSDTQYF

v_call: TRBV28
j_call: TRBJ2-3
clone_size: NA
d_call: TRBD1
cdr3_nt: TGTGCCAGCAGTTTAAGGGGGCTGGGCACAGATACGCAGTATTTT
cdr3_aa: CASSLRGLGTDTQYF

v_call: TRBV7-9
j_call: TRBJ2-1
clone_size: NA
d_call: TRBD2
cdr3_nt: TGTGCCAGCAGCTTAACTAGCGGGAGAAGTAATGAGCAGTTCTTC
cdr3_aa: CASSLTSGRSNEQFF

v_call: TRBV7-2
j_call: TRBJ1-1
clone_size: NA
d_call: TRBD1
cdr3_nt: TGTGCCAGCAGCTTAAGGACAGGTTACACTGAAGCTTTCTTT
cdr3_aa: CASSLRTGYTEAFF

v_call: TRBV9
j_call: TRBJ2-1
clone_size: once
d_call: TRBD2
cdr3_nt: TGTGCCAGCAGCGTAGGACTAGCGGGGGGGAGCTCCTACAATGAGCAGTTCTTC
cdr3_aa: CASSVGLAGGSSYNEQFF

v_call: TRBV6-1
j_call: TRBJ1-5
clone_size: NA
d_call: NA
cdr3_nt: TGTGCCAGCAGTGAATGGGGAGTAAGCAATCAGCCCCAGCATTTT
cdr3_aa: CASSEWGVSNQPQHF

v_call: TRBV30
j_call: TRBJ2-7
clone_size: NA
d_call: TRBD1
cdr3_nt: TGTGCCTGGAACACCCCTCGGGACAGGGCCTCCTACGAGCAGTACTTC
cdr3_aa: CAWNTPRDRASYEQYF

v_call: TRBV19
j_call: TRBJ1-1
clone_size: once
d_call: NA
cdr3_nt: TGTGCCAGTAGTCACCGGACAGTTGACGCTGAAGCTTTCTTT
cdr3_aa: CASSHRTVDAEAFF

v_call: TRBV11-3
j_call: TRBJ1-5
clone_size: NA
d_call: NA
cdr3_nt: TGTGCCAGCAGCCACCTTCAGACAAGCCCGATATTAAGCAATCAGCCCCAGCATTTT
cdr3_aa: CASSHLQTSPILSNQPQHF

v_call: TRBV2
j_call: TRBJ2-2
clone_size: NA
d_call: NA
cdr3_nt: TGTGCCAGCAGTGTCGTGGGGGCAAGGACCGGGGAGCTGTTTTTT
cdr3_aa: CASSVVGARTGELFF

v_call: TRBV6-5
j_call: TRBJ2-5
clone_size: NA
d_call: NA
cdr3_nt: TGTGCCAGCAGGCCCATGAGATTCCAAGAGACCCAGTACTTC
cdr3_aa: CASRPMRFQETQYF

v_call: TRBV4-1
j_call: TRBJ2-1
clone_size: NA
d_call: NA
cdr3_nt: TGCGCCAGCAGCCGGGAGGTTGAGTACAATGAGCAGTTCTTC
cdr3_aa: CASSREVEYNEQFF

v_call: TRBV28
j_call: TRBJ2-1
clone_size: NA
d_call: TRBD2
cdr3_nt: TGTGCCAGCAGTTTAGCCGGGACTAGCGGGAGGGCTAAGCAGTTCTTC
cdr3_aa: CASSLAGTSGRAKQFF

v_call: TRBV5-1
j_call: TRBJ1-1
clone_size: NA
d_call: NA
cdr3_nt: TGCGCCAGCAGCTTGAGTCAGGGGAACACTGAAGCTTTCTTT
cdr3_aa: CASSLSQGNTEAFF

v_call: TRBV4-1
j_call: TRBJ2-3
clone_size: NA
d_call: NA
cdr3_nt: TGCGCCAGCAGTCCTTCTAGTCTCTTTTCCACAGATACGCAGTATTTT
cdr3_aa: CASSPSSLFSTDTQYF

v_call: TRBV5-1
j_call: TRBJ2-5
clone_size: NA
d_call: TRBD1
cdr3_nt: TGCGCAAGCAGCTCGGGACAGGGTAGAGAGACCCAGTACTTC
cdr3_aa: CASSSGQGRETQYF

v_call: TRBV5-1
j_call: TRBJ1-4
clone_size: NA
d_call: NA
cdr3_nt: TGCGCCAGCAGCCCCCGTGGAGGCGATAGGACTAATGAAAAACTGTTTTTT
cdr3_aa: CASSPRGGDRTNEKLFF

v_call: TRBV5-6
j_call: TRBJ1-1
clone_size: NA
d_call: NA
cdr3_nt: TGTGCCAGCAGCTTGAGCCAGAACACTGAAGCTTTCTTT
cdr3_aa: CASSLSQNTEAFF

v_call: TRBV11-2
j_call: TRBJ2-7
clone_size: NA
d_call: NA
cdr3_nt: TGTGCCAGCAGCTTGGACAGCTACGAGCAGTACTTC
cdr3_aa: CASSLDSYEQYF

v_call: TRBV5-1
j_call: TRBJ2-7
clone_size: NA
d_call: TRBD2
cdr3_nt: TGCGCCAGCAGCTGGGAACTAGCGGGGGGCCTTAGCTCCTACGAGCAGTACTTC
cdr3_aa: CASSWELAGGLSSYEQYF

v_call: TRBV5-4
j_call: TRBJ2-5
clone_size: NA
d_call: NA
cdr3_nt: TGTGCCAGCAGCCCCGGGAGCGGAGAGACCCAGTACTTC
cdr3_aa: CASSPGSGETQYF

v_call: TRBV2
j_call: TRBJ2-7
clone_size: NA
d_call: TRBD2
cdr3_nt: TGTGCCAGCAGAGGGCTGACTAGCGGGAGCAGGGTAACCTACGAGCAGTACTTC
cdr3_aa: CASRGLTSGSRVTYEQYF

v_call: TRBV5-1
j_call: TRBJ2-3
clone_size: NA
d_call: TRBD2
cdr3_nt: TGCGCCAGCAGCGAGACTAGCGGGGGCACAGATACGCAGTATTTT
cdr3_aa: CASSETSGGTDTQYF

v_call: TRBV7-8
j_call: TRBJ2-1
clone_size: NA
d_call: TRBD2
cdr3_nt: TGTGCCAGCAGCCCTCAGACTAGCAGCTACAATGAGCAGTTCTTC
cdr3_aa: CASSPQTSSYNEQFF

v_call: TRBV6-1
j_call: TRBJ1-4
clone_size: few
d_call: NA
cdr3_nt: TGTGCCAGCAGGCACCGATCGGGTGAAAAACTGTTTTTT
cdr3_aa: CASRHRSGEKLFF